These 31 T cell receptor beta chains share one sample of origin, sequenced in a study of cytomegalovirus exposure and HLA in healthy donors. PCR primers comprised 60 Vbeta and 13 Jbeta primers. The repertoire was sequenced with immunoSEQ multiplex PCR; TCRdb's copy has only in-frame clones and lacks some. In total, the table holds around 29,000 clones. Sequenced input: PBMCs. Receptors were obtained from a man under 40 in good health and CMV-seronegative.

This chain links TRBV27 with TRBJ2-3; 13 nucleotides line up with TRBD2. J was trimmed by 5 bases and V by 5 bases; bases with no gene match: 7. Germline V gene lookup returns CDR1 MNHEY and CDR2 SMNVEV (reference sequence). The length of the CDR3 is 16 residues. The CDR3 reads CASSLLLAGGRDTQYF. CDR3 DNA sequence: TGTGCCAGCAGTCTCCTACTAGCGGGGGGGAGAGATACGCAGTATTTT.

CDR3 residues: CASSRLQGAISYEQYF. The CDR3 bases are TGTGCCAGCAGTCGGTTACAGGGTGCCATCTCCTACGAGCAGTACTTC. The J gene is TRBJ2-7, the V gene TRBV28, with D possibly matching TRBD1 (6 bases). Germline CDR1 MDHEN, CDR2 SYDVKM. Trimming removed 5 bases from V and 0 bases from J, with 17 bases in between. The CDR3 is made up of 16 amino acids.

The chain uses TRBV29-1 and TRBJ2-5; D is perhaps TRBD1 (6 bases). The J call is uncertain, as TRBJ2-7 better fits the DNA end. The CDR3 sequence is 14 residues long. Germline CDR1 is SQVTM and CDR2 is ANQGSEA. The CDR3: CSVRDTFQAYEQYF. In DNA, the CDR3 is TGCAGCGTAAGGGACACTTTTCAAGCCTACGAGCAGTACTTC.

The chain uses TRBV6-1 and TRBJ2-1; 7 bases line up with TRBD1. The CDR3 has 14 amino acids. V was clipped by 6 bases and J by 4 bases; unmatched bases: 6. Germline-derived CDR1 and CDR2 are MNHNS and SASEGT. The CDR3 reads CASRTRTGYNEQFF. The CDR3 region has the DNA TGTGCCAGCAGAACAAGGACAGGATACAATGAGCAGTTCTTC.

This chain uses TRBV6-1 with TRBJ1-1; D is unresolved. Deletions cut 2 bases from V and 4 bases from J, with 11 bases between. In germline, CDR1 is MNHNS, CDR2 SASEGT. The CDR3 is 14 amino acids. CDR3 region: CASSELRGSTEAFF. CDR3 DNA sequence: TGTGCCAGCAGTGAACTTCGAGGGAGCACTGAAGCTTTCTTT.

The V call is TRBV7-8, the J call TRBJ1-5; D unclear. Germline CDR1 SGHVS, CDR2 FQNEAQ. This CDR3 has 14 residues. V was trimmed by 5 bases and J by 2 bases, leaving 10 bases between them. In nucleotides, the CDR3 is TGTGCCAGCAGCCTCCGTATTGGCAATCAGCCCCAGCATTTT. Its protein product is CASSLRIGNQPQHF. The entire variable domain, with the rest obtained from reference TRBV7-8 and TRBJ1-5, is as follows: GAGVSQSPRYKVAKRGQDVALRCDPISGHVSLFWYQQALGQGPEFLTYFQNEAQLDKSGLPSDRFFAERPEGSVSTLKIQRTQQEDSAVYLCASSLRIGNQPQHFGDGTRLSIL.

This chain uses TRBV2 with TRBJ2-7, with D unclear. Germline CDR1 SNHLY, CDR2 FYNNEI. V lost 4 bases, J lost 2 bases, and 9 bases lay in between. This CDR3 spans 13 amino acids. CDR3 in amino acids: CASSAGFAYEQYF. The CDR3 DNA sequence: TGTGCCAGCAGTGCGGGTTTTGCCTACGAGCAGTACTTC.

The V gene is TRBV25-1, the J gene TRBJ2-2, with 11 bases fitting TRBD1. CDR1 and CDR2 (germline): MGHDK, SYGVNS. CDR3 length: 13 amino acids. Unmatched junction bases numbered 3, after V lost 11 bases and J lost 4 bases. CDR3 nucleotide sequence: TGTGCCGCTGGGACAGGGGGCACCGGGGAGCTGTTTTTT. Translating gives CAAGTGGTGELFF.

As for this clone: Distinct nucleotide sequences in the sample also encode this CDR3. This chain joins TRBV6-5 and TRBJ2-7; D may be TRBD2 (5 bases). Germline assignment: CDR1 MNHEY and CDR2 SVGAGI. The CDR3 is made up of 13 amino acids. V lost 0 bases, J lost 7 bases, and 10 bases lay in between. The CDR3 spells CASSYSAGYEQYF. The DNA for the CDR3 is TGTGCCAGCAGTTACTCGGCGGGCTATGAGCAGTACTTC.

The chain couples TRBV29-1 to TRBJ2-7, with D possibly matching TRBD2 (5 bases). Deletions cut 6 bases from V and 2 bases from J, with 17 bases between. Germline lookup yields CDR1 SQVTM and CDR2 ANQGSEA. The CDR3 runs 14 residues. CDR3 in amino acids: CSVRGNIVPYEQYF. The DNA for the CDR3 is TGCAGCGTCCGAGGGAATATAGTCCCCTACGAGCAGTACTTC.

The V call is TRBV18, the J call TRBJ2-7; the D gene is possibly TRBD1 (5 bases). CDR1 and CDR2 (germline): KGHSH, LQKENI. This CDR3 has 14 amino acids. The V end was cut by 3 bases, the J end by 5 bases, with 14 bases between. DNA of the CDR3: TGTGCCAGCTCACCCGAAGGGGTGATGCACGAGCAGTACTTC. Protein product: CASSPEGVMHEQYF.

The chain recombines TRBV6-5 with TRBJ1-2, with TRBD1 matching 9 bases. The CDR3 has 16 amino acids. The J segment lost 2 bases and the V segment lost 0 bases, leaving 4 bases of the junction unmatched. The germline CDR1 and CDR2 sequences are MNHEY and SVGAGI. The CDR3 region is CASSYSRTGGNYGYTF. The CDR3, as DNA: TGTGCCAGCAGTTACTCGAGAACAGGGGGCAACTATGGCTACACCTTC.

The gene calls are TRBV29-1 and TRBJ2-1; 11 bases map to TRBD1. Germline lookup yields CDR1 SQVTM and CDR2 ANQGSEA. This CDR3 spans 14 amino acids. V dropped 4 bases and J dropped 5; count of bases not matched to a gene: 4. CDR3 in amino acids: CSVARTGGDNEQFF. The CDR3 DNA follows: TGCAGCGTTGCGCGGACAGGGGGCGACAATGAGCAGTTCTTC.

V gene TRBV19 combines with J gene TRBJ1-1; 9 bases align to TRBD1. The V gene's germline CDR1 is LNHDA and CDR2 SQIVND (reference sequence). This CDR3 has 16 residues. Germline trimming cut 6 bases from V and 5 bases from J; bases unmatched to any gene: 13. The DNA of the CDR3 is TGTGCCAGTAGCCTGAGGACAGGGGAGGTAGGGACTGAAGCTTTCTTT. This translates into CASSLRTGEVGTEAFF.

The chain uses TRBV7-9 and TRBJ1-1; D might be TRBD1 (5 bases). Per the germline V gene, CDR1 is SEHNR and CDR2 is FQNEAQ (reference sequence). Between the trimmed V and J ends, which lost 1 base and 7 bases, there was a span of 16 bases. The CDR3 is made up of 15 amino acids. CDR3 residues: CASSLGVGARIEAFF. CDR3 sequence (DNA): TGTGCCAGCAGCTTAGGGGTAGGGGCCAGAATTGAAGCTTTCTTT.

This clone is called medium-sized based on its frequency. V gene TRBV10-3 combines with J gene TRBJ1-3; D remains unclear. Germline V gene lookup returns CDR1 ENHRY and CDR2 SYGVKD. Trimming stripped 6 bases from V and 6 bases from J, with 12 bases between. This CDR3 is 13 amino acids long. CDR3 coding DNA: TGTGCCATCAGGGACTCGTCCGAAAACACCATATATTTT. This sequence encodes CAIRDSSENTIYF.

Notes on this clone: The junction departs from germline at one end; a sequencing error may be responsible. CDR3 nucleotides: TGTGCCAGCAGCGATAGAGGCCTAGCGGACTACAAGCAGTACTTC. Its protein product is CASSDRGLADYKQYF. The V call is TRBV7-9, the J call TRBJ2-7; 7 bases map to TRBD2. The CDR3 sequence is 15 residues long. The germline gives CDR1 SEHNR, CDR2 FQNEAQ (reference sequence).

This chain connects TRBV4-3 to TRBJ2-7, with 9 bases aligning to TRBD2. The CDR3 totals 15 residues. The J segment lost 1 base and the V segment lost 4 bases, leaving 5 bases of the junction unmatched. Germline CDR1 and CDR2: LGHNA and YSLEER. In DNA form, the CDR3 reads TGCGCCAGCAGCCCACTCGCGGGGGGGTCCTACGAGCAGTACTTC. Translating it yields CASSPLAGGSYEQYF.

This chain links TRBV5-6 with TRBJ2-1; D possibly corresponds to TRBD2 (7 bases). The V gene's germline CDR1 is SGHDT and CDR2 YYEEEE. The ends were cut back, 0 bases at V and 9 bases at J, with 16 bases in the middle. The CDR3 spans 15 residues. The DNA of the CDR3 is TGTGCCAGCAGCTTGGCGGCGGGGGCCCCTCCTGAGCAGTTCTTC. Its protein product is CASSLAAGAPPEQFF.

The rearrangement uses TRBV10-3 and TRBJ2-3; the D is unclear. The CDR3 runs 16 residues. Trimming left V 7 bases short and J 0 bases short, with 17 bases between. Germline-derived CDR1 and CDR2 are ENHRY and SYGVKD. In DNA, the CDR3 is TGTGCCATCACCTCCTCGGCTGGGCGTAGCACAGATACGCAGTATTTT. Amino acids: CAITSSAGRSTDTQYF.

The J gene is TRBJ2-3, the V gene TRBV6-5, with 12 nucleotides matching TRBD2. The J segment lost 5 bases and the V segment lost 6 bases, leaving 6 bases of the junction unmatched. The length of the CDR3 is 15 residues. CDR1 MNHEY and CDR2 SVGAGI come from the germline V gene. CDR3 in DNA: TGTGCCAGCAGGTCTAGCGGGGGGGCCTTAGATACGCAGTATTTT. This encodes CASRSSGGALDTQYF.

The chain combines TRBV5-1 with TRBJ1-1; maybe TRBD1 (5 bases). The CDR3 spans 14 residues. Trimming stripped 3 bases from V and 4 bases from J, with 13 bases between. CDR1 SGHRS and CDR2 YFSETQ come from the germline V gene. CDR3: CASSYHRDSTEAFF. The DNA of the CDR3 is TGCGCCAGCAGCTATCACAGAGACAGCACTGAAGCTTTCTTT.

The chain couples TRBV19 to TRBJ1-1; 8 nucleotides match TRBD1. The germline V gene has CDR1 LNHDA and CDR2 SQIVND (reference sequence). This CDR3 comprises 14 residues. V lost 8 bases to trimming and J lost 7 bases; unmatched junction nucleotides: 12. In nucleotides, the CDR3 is TGTGCCAGTTCCAACCAGGGGGCGCGGTATGAAGCTTTCTTT. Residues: CASSNQGARYEAFF.

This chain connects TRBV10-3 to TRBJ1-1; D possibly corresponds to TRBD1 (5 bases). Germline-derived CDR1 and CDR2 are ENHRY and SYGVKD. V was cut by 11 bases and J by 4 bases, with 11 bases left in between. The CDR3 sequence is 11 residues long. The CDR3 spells CAARVGTEAFF. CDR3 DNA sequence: TGTGCCGCCAGGGTTGGCACTGAAGCTTTCTTT.

CDR3 region: CASSTSRGRGAAYEQYF. CDR3 nucleotides: TGTGCCAGCAGCACTAGTAGGGGGCGTGGTGCCGCCTACGAGCAGTACTTC. The gene calls are TRBV7-9 and TRBJ2-7; 7 bases are shared with TRBD1. The CDR3 consists of 17 residues. The V segment lost 5 bases and the J segment 2 bases; nucleotides outside the gene matches: 15. Germline lookup yields CDR1 SEHNR and CDR2 FQNEAQ (reference sequence). Full variable domain (outside the CDR3, taken from reference TRBV7-9 and TRBJ2-7): DTGVSQNPRHKITKRGQNVTFRCDPISEHNRLYWYRQTLGQGPEFLTYFQNEAQLEKSRLLSDRFSAERPKGSFSTLEIQRTEQGDSAMYLCASSTSRGRGAAYEQYFGPGTRLTVT.

The CDR3 coding sequence is TGTGCCAGCAGTGAGGGGGGACTGACCGATCAGCCCCAGCATTTT. Translation gives CASSEGGLTDQPQHF. This sequence joins TRBV2 and TRBJ1-5; perhaps TRBD1 as D (5 bases). Trimming removed 3 bases from V and 5 bases from J, with 14 bases in between. The length of the CDR3 is 15 residues. Germline V gene sequence: CDR1 SNHLY, CDR2 FYNNEI.

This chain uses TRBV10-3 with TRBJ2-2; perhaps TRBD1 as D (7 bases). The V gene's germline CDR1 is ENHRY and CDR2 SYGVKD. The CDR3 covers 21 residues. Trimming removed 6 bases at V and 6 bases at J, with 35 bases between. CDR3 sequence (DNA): TGTGCCATCAGCTCCCCCAGGGGGATAGGGCGAGGAGGAGGGCTTTCCGGGGAGCTGTTTTTT. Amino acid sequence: CAISSPRGIGRGGGLSGELFF.

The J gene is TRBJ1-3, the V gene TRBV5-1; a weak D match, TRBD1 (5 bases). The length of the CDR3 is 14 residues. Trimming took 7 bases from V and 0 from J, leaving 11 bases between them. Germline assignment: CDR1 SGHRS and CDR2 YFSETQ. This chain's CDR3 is CASADRLSGNTIYF. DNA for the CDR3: TGCGCCAGCGCTGACAGACTCTCTGGAAACACCATATATTTT. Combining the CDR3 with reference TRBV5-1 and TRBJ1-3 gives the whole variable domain KAGVTQTPRYLIKTRGQQVTLSCSPISGHRSVSWYQQTPGQGLQFLFEYFSETQRNKGNFPGRFSGRQFSNSRSEMNVSTLELGDSALYLCASADRLSGNTIYFGEGSWLTVV.

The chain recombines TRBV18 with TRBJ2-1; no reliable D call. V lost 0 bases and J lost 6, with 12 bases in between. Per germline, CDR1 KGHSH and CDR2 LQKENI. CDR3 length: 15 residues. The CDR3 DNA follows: TGTGCCAGCTCACCACCCCAGCGTGCCGGCAATGAGCAGTTCTTC. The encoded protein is CASSPPQRAGNEQFF.

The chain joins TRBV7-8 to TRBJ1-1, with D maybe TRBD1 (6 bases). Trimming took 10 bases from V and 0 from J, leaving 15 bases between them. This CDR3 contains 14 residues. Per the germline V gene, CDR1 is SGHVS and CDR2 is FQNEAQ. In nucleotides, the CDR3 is TGTGCCACCCTAGGACAGAGAATGAACACTGAAGCTTTCTTT. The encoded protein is CATLGQRMNTEAFF. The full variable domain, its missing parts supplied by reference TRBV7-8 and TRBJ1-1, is GAGVSQSPRYKVAKRGQDVALRCDPISGHVSLFWYQQALGQGPEFLTYFQNEAQLDKSGLPSDRFFAERPEGSVSTLKIQRTQQEDSAVYLCATLGQRMNTEAFFGQGTRLTVV.

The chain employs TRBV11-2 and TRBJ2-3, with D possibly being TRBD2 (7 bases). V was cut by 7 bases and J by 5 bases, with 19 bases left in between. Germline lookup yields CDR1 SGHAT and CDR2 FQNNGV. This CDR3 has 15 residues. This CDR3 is CASTAWGGAGDTQYF. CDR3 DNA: TGTGCCAGCACCGCATGGGGGGGCGCCGGAGATACGCAGTATTTT.